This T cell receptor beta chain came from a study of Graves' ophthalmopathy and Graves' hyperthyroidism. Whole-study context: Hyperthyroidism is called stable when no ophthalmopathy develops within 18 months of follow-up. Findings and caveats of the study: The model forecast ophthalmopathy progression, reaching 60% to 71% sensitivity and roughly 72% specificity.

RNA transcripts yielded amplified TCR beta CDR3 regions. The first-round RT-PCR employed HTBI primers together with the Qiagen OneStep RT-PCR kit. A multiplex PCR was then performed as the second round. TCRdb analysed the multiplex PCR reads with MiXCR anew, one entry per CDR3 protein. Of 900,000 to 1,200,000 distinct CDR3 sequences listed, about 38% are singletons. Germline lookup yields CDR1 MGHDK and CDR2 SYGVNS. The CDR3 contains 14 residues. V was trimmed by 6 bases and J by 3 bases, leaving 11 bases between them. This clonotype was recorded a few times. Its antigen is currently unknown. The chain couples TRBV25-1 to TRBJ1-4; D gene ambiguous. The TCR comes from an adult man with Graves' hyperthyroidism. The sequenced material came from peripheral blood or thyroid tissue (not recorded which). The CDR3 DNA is TGTGCCAGCAGCTATCCTGGGTCTAATGAAAAACTGTTTTTT. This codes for CASSYPGSNEKLFF.